Below, 13 T cell receptor beta chains from the same sample are listed, as sequenced in a study of cytomegalovirus exposure and HLA in healthy donors. It was with 60 Vbeta and 13 Jbeta primers that the PCR ran. TCRdb's copy holds only in-frame clones and misses some; the assay was immunoSEQ multiplex PCR. The sample consists of 150,000 or so clones, approximately 71% of them appearing once. Sequencing input: PBMCs. The receptors shown here come from a girl aged 10 to 17 in good health and CMV-seronegative.

The chain links TRBV2 to TRBJ2-4; the D gene is possibly TRBD2 (7 bases). Germline CDR1 SNHLY, CDR2 FYNNEI. There are 17 residues in the CDR3. V was shortened by 5 bases and J by 0 bases, with 17 bases between the two germline ends. The CDR3 DNA is TGTGCCAGCAGTTCTCAGGGGAGGGTGGGAGCCAAAAACATTCAGTACTTC. This translates into CASSSQGRVGAKNIQYF.

The chain has TRBV10-3 and TRBJ1-1; D uncertain. CDR1 and CDR2 from the germline V gene are ENHRY and SYGVKD. V lost 8 bases to trimming and J lost 6 bases, with 16 bases between them. This CDR3 region has 13 residues. This CDR3 reads CAISSEGRAEAFF. The DNA of the CDR3 is TGTGCCATCTCCTCCGAGGGTAGGGCTGAAGCTTTCTTT.

This clone showed up just a few times. The V and J genes are TRBV7-9 and TRBJ1-5; D might be TRBD1 (6 bases). Per the germline V gene, CDR1 is SEHNR and CDR2 is FQNEAQ (reference sequence). The V and J ends lost 4 bases and 4 bases respectively, with 11 bases between them. The CDR3 sequence is 14 residues long. CDR3 DNA: TGTGCCAGCAGCTCCCCGGACAGAAATCAGCCCCAGCATTTT. Its translation is CASSSPDRNQPQHF.

In its sample, this clone was seen once. The chain employs TRBV29-1 and TRBJ2-7; possibly TRBD1 for D (6 bases). CDR1 and CDR2 (germline): SQVTM, ANQGSEA. The CDR3 contains 12 residues. The ends were cut back, 7 bases at V and 1 base at J, with 11 bases in the middle. CDR3 region: CSAQDRSYEQYF. CDR3 nucleotide sequence: TGCAGCGCCCAGGACAGATCCTACGAGCAGTACTTC.

The gene calls are TRBV14 and TRBJ2-1, with D possibly matching TRBD1 (5 bases). The germline CDR1 and CDR2 sequences are SGHDN and FVKESK. V was pared by 1 base and J by 4 bases, with 17 bases between. The CDR3 is made up of 17 amino acids. CDR3: CASSQAGATDKYNEQFF. CDR3 DNA: TGTGCCAGCAGCCAAGCTGGGGCGACAGATAAGTACAATGAGCAGTTCTTC.

The sample holds one count of this clone. The V gene is TRBV19, the J gene TRBJ2-3, with a weak D call TRBD2 (5 bases). This CDR3 contains 13 residues. Trimming pared 8 bases from V and 7 bases from J, leaving 16 bases between. Looked up from germline, CDR1 is LNHDA and CDR2 is SQIVND (reference sequence). The CDR3 here is CASAPGIPNTQYF. The CDR3 bases are TGTGCCAGTGCCCCCGGGATCCCCAATACGCAGTATTTT.

The gene calls are TRBV5-8 and TRBJ2-7; maybe TRBD2 (6 bases). The ends were cut back, 6 bases at V and 2 bases at J, with 15 bases in the middle. The length of the CDR3 is 14 residues. CDR1 and CDR2 from the germline V gene are SGHTS and YDEGEE. The CDR3 DNA reads as TGTGCCAGCACCACCGGGAGCAGCACCTACGAGCAGTACTTC. This sequence encodes CASTTGSSTYEQYF.

This clone was observed a handful of times. This rearrangement joins TRBV9 to TRBJ2-1, with 15 bases matching TRBD2. Trimming removed 4 bases from V and 5 bases from J; junction bases left unmatched: 7. This CDR3 region has 17 residues. CDR1 SGDLS and CDR2 YYNGEE come from the germline V gene. CDR3 amino acids: CASSPGTSGGLHNEQFF. The CDR3 DNA is TGTGCCAGCAGCCCTGGGACTAGCGGGGGGCTACACAATGAGCAGTTCTTC.

This clone has more than one count but fewer than ten. The genes are TRBV5-5 and TRBJ2-7, with D perhaps TRBD2 (5 bases). Germline V gene sequence: CDR1 SGHKS, CDR2 YYEKEE (reference sequence). The CDR3 spans 14 residues. Trimming removed 3 bases at V and 2 bases at J, with 12 bases between. Here the CDR3 reads CASSSGTGAYEQYF. The CDR3 DNA sequence: TGTGCCAGCAGCTCGGGAACCGGAGCCTACGAGCAGTACTTC.

The V gene is TRBV7-3, the J gene TRBJ1-5; TRBD1 matches 7 bases. V dropped 5 bases and J dropped 2; count of bases not matched to a gene: 6. This CDR3 region has 15 residues. CDR1 and CDR2 from the germline V gene are SGHTA and FQGTGA. This CDR3 reads CASSTRTGGNQPQHF. DNA of the CDR3: TGTGCCAGCAGCACCCGGACAGGAGGCAATCAGCCCCAGCATTTT.

This clone was recorded a few times. This sequence joins TRBV7-9 and TRBJ1-1; no clear D gene. Germline V gene data show CDR1 as SEHNR and CDR2 as FQNEAQ (reference sequence). The V end was cut by 5 bases, the J end by 1 base, with 5 bases between. The CDR3 totals 12 residues. The CDR3 protein is CASSRQNTEAFF. The CDR3 region has the DNA TGTGCCAGCAGCCGACAGAACACTGAAGCTTTCTTT.

This sequence joins TRBV5-1 and TRBJ2-2; D may be TRBD1 (6 bases). With 3 bases removed from V and 1 base from J, the gap between germline ends came to 7 bases. Germline lookup yields CDR1 SGHRS and CDR2 YFSETQ. The CDR3 consists of 14 residues. CDR3 in amino acids: CASSSTGNTGELFF. The CDR3 DNA sequence: TGCGCCAGCAGCTCGACAGGGAACACCGGGGAGCTGTTTTTT.

The chain couples TRBV5-1 to TRBJ2-5, with D uncertain. The V and J ends lost 0 bases and 4 bases respectively, with 10 bases between them. Germline lookup yields CDR1 SGHRS and CDR2 YFSETQ. This CDR3 has 14 amino acids. The CDR3 sequence is CASSLEVEIETQYF. CDR3 sequence (DNA): TGCGCCAGCAGCTTGGAAGTAGAGATAGAGACCCAGTACTTC.